Detailed here is one T cell receptor beta chain. Its target is not known. The J segment lost 3 bases and the V segment lost 4 bases, leaving 1 base of the junction unmatched. This CDR3 spans 13 amino acids. CDR1 is SGHTA and CDR2 is FQGNSA in the germline V gene. The sample originates from a study of beta chain features in type 1 diabetes. Study findings and constraints: Naive, central memory and Treg TCRB repertoires appeared more alike in patients than in healthy donors. Whether HLA type affects TCRB rearrangement stayed undetermined in the present work.

The investigators reverse transcribed all of the isolated RNA, so they sequenced expressed TCRB transcripts. TCRdb's copy holds only in-frame clones and misses some; the assay was immunoSEQ multiplex PCR. In the table there are roughly 300,000 clones, 6.5% to 10% of which are singletons. The genes are TRBV7-2 and TRBJ2-3; TRBD2 matches at 7 bases. Input material: central memory CD4+ T cells from blood. This sequence was found in a woman between 18 and 29 years old in good health. CDR3 sequence reads: CASSWGGTDTQYF. The CDR3 region has the DNA TGTGCCAGCAGCTGGGGGGGAACAGATACGCAGTATTTT.